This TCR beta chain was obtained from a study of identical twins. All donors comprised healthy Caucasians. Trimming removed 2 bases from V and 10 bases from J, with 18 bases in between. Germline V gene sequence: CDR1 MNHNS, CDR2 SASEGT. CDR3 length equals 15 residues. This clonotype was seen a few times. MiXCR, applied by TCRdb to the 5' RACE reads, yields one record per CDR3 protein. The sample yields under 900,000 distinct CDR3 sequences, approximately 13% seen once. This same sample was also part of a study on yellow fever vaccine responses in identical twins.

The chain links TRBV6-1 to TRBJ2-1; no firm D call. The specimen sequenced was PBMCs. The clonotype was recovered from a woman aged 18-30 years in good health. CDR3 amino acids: CASSEKEKSYEEQFF. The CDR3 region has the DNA TGTGCCAGCAGTGAAAAAGAGAAGTCCTACGAGGAGCAGTTCTTC.